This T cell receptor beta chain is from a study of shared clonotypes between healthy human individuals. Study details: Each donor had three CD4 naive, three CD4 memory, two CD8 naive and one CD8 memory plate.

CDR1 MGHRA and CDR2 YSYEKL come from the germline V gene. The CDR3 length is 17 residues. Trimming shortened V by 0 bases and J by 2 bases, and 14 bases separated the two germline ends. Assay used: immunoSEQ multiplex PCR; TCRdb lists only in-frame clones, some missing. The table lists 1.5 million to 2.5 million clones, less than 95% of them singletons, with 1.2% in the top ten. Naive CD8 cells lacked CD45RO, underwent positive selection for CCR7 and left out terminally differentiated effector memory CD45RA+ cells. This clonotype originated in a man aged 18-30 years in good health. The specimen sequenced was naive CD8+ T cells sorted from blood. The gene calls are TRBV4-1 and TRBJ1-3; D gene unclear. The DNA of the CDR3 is TGCGCCAGCAGCCAAGATGGTTCGGCGGTGACTGGAAACACCATATATTTT. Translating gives CASSQDGSAVTGNTIYF.